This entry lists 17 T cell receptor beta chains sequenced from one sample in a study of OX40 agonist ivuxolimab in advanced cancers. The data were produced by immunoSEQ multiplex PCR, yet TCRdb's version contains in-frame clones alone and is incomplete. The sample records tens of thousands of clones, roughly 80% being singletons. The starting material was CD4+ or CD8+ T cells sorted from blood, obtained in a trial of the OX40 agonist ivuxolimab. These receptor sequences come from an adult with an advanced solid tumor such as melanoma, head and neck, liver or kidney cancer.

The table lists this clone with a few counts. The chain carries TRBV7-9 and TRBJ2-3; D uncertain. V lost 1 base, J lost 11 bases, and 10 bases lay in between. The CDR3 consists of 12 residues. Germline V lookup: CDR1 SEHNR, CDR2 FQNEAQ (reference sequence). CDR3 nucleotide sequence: TGTGCCAGCAGCTTAGATCAGATAGGGCAGTATTTT. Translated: CASSLDQIGQYF.

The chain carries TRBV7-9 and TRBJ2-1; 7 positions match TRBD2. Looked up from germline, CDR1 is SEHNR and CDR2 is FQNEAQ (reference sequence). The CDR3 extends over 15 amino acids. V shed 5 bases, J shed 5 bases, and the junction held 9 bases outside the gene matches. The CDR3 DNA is TGTGCCAGCAGCAAAGAGGTGGGAGGGGACAATGAGCAGTTCTTC. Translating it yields CASSKEVGGDNEQFF.

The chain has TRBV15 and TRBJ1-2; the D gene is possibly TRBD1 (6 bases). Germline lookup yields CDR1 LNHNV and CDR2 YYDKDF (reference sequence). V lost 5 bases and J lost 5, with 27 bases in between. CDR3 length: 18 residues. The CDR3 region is CATSGEGGTQSPYYGYTF. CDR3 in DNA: TGTGCCACCAGCGGTGAAGGGGGGACCCAAAGCCCCTATTATGGCTACACCTTC.

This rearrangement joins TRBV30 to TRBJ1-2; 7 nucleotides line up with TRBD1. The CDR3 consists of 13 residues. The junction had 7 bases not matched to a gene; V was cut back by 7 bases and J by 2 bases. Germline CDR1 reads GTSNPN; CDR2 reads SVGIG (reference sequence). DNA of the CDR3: TGTGCCTCCACGACACAGGGGAACTATGGCTACACCTTC. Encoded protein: CASTTQGNYGYTF.

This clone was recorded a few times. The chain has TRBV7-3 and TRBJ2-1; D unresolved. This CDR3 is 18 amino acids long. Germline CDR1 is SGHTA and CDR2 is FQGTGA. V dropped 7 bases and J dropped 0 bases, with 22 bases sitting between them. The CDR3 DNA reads TGTGCCAGCACCCCGCGAACTTTTTTTTCCAGCTCCTACAATGAGCAGTTCTTC. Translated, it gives CASTPRTFFSSSYNEQFF.

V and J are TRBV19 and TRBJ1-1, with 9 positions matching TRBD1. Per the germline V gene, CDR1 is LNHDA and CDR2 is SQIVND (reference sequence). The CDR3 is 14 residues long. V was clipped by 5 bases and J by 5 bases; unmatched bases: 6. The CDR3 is CASSAQGAVTEAFF. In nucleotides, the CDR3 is TGTGCCAGTAGTGCACAGGGGGCGGTAACTGAAGCTTTCTTT. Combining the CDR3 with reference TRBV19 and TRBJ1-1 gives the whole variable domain DGGITQSPKYLFRKEGQNVTLSCEQNLNHDAMYWYRQDPGQGLRLIYYSQIVNDFQKGDIAEGYSVSREKKESFPLTVTSAQKNPTAFYLCASSAQGAVTEAFFGQGTRLTVV.

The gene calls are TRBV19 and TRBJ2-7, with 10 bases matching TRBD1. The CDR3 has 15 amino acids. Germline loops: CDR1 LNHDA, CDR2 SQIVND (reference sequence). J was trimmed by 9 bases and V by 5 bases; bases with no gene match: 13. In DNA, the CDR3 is TGTGCCAGTAGTCGAAGGGATGGGACAGGGGATTCGCAGTACTTC. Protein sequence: CASSRRDGTGDSQYF.

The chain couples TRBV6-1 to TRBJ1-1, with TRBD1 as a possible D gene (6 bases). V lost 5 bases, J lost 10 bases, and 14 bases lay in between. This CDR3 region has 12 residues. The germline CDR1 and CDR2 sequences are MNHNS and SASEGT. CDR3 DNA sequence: TGTGCCAGCAGTTCCCCTTCGACAGGAGCTTTCTTT. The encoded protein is CASSSPSTGAFF.

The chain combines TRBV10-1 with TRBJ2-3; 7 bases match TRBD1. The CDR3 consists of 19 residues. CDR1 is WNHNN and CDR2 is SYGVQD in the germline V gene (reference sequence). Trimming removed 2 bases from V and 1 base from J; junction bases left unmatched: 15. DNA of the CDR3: TGCGCCAGCAGTGAGAGGTCAGGGGGAACGAGCGGCCGCACAGATACGCAGTATTTT. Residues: CASSERSGGTSGRTDTQYF.

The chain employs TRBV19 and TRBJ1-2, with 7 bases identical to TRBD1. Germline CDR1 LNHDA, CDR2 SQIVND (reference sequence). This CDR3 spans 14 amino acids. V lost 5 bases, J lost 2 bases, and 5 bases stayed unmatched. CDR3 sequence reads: CASSLSTGNYGYTF. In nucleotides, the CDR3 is TGTGCCAGTAGTCTATCGACAGGGAACTATGGCTACACCTTC.

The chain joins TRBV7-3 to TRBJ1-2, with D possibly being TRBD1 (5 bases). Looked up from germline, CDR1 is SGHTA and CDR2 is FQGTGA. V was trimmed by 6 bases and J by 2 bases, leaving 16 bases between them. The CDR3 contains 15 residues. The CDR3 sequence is CASSSGPGNNYGYTF. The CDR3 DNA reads TGTGCCAGCAGTTCGGGGCCAGGGAACAACTATGGCTACACCTTC.

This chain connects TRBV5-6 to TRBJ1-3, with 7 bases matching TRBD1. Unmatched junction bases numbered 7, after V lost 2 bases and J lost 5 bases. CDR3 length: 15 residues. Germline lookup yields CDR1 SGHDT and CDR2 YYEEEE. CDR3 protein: CASSFGDSRRNTIYF. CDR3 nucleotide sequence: TGTGCCAGCAGCTTTGGGGACAGCCGTCGAAACACCATATATTTT.

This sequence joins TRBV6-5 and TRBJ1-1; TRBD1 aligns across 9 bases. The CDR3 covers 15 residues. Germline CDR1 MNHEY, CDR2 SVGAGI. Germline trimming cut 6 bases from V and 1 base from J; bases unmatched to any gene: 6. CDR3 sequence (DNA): TGTGCCAGCAGGAAATCGACAGGGGGGAACACTGAAGCTTTCTTT. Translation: CASRKSTGGNTEAFF.

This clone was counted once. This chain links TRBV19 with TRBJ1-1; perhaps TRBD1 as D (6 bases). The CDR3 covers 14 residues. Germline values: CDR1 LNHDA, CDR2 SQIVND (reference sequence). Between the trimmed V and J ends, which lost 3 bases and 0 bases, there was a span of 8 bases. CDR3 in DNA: TGTGCCAGTAGTATTCACAGGGTGAACACTGAAGCTTTCTTT. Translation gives CASSIHRVNTEAFF.

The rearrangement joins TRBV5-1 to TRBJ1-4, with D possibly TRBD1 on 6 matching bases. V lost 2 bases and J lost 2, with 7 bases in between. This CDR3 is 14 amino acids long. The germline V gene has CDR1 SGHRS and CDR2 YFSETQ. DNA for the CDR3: TGCGCCAGCAGCTTAGGACAGACTAATGAAAAACTGTTTTTT. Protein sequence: CASSLGQTNEKLFF.

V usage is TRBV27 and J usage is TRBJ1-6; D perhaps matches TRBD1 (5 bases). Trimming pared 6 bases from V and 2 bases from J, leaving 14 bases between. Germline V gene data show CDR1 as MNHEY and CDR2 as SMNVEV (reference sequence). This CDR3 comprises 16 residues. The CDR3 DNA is TGTGCCAGCAGGAACCCAGGGTTGCCCTATAATTCACCCCTCCACTTT. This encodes CASRNPGLPYNSPLHF.

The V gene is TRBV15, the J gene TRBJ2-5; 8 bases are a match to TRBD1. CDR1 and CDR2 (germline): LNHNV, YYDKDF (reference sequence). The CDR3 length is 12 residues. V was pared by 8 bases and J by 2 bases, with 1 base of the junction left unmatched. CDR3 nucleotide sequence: TGTGCCACCGGACAGGGTCAAGAGACCCAGTACTTC. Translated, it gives CATGQGQETQYF.